The clone carrying this TCR beta chain was detected many times. Its target is unknown. The authors amplified TCR beta CDR3 regions from RNA transcripts. HTBI primers served in a first-round RT-PCR, which a second-round multiplex PCR followed. TCRdb called the multiplex PCR reads again in MiXCR, with one record for every CDR3 protein. The data show approximately 410,000 distinct CDR3 sequences, with 15% to 17% seen just once and about 7% held by the top ten. The data were obtained in a study of Graves' ophthalmopathy and Graves' hyperthyroidism. Findings and caveats of the study: Ophthalmopathy and stable hyperthyroidism were discriminated by a 13-signature model, with about 90% sensitivity and approximately 78% specificity. The model's prediction of ophthalmopathy progression had roughly 70% sensitivity and roughly 72% specificity.

Hyperthyroidism counted as stable given no ophthalmopathy within 18 months of follow-up. The specimen was peripheral blood. This TCR was sampled from a woman in her late teens or twenties with stable Graves' hyperthyroidism.

The CDR3 DNA reads TGTGCCAGCAGTTATGTCTTGCGGGACAGGGGTGCGTTCGGAGAGCTGTTTTTT. Residues: CASSYVLRDRGAFGELFF. This rearrangement joins TRBV6-2 or TRBV6-3 to TRBJ2-2; 10 nucleotides agree with TRBD1. This CDR3 comprises 18 residues. Trimming cost V 3 bases and J 11 bases; bases outside gene matches: 18. Germline-derived CDR1 and CDR2 are MNHEY and SVGEGT.